Shown below are 27 T cell receptor beta chains from a single sample sequenced in a study of blood T cell repertoires in COVID-19. Here immunoSEQ multiplex PCR was the method, and the copy in TCRdb shows in-frame clones only, minus some. The table lists around 69,000 clones, roughly 89% of them singletons. The sequenced sample consisted of peripheral blood. The receptor source for this set is a woman between 45 and 65 years old with active COVID-19.

The chain recombines TRBV28 with TRBJ1-3, with D unclear. CDR1 MDHEN and CDR2 SYDVKM come from the germline V gene. Trimming shortened V by 3 bases and J by 4 bases, and 22 bases separated the two germline ends. CDR3 length: 18 amino acids. CDR3 loop: CASSLVPAVRASGNTIYF. CDR3 nucleotide sequence: TGTGCCAGCAGTTTGGTCCCCGCGGTTAGAGCCTCCGGAAACACCATATATTTT.

The chain has TRBV7-2 and TRBJ2-1; 7 bases are shared with TRBD2. CDR3 length: 15 amino acids. The junction had 3 bases not matched to a gene; V was cut back by 2 bases and J by 2 bases. Germline assignment: CDR1 SGHTA and CDR2 FQGNSA. CDR3 coding DNA: TGTGCCAGCAGCTTAACTAGCGCCCCCTACAATGAGCAGTTCTTC. This sequence encodes CASSLTSAPYNEQFF.

In DNA form, the CDR3 reads TGTGCCAGCAGCCAAGATCTTGCTACGAATGAGCAGTTCTTC. Its protein is CASSQDLATNEQFF. The V gene is TRBV3-1 (or the pseudogene TRBV3-2), the J gene TRBJ2-1; D gene unclear. Germline values: CDR1 LGHDT, CDR2 YNNKEL (reference sequence). With 0 bases removed from V and 7 bases from J, the gap between germline ends came to 10 bases. CDR3 length: 14 residues.

The chain is built from TRBV3-1 (or the pseudogene TRBV3-2) and TRBJ2-1; 13 positions agree with TRBD2. This CDR3 has 15 amino acids. CDR1 is LGHDT and CDR2 is YNNKEL in the germline V gene (reference sequence). With V trimmed by 3 bases and J by 7 bases, 3 bases remained unmatched. Written as DNA, the CDR3 is TGTGCCAGCAGCCATACTAGCGGGAGGGTAAATGAGCAGTTCTTC. Translation: CASSHTSGRVNEQFF.

The V call is TRBV6-5, the J call TRBJ1-5; 9 bases map to TRBD1. The CDR3 extends over 13 amino acids. Germline trimming cut 6 bases from V and 8 bases from J; bases unmatched to any gene: 5. Germline CDR1 is MNHEY and CDR2 is SVGAGI. CDR3 sequence: CASSGQGKEPQHF. The CDR3 nucleotides are TGTGCCAGCAGCGGACAGGGGAAGGAGCCCCAGCATTTT.

Written as DNA, the CDR3 is TGTGCCAGCAGCGACGGCGGAAGACTTTACTATGGCTACACCTTC. Amino acids: CASSDGGRLYYGYTF. The rearrangement joins TRBV25-1 to TRBJ1-2; D not resolved. There are 15 residues in the CDR3. CDR1 is MGHDK and CDR2 is SYGVNS in the germline V gene. Trimming pared 6 bases from V and 3 bases from J, leaving 17 bases between.

The V and J genes are TRBV5-6 and TRBJ2-5, with a weak D call TRBD1 (6 bases). Germline loops: CDR1 SGHDT, CDR2 YYEEEE. The CDR3 is made up of 16 amino acids. The V gene lost 0 bases and the J gene lost 4 bases, with 16 bases spanning the gap. CDR3 nucleotide sequence: TGTGCCAGCAGCTTGGACCCAGACAGGAAGCGAGAGACCCAGTACTTC. It codes for CASSLDPDRKRETQYF.

V is TRBV6-1 and J is TRBJ1-5; D might be TRBD1 (5 bases). CDR1 and CDR2 (germline): MNHNS, SASEGT. This CDR3 contains 14 residues. V lost 1 base and J 2 bases, leaving 6 bases between the germline ends. The DNA for the CDR3 is TGTGCCAGCAGTGAAGGGGGGGGCAATCAGCCCCAGCATTTT. Its protein product is CASSEGGGNQPQHF.

J is TRBJ1-1 and V is TRBV30, with 7 bases that match TRBD1. Germline V CDR1 and CDR2: GTSNPN, SVGIG (reference sequence). Trimming took 3 bases from V and 1 from J; bases not matched to a gene: 5. CDR3 length: 14 residues. CDR3 nucleotides: TGTGCCTGGAGGGAGGACAGGAGGAACACTGAAGCTTTCTTT. Its translation: CAWREDRRNTEAFF.

The V and J genes are TRBV6-5 and TRBJ2-5; a possible D gene is TRBD2 (7 bases). V lost 6 bases to trimming and J lost 2 bases, with 13 bases between them. CDR1 and CDR2 from the germline V gene are MNHEY and SVGAGI. This CDR3 comprises 14 residues. CDR3 nucleotide sequence: TGTGCCAGCAGACCCCGGGGGGCACAAGAGACCCAGTACTTC. This codes for CASRPRGAQETQYF.

The chain recombines TRBV6-5 with TRBJ2-7; 8 bases map to TRBD2. Per the germline V gene, CDR1 is MNHEY and CDR2 is SVGAGI. V shed 11 bases, J shed 6 bases, and the junction held 15 bases outside the gene matches. The CDR3 spans 14 residues. The CDR3 region is CAGGWGLVASEQYF. CDR3 nucleotides: TGTGCCGGGGGTTGGGGACTAGTAGCGAGCGAGCAGTACTTC.

This clone was seen only once. The chain links TRBV18 to TRBJ1-2; 7 bases fit TRBD1. Germline values: CDR1 KGHSH, CDR2 LQKENI. V lost 5 bases and J lost 2; bases outside the gene matches: 2. The CDR3 length is 13 residues. The chain's CDR3 is CASSSTGNYGYTF. CDR3 DNA: TGTGCCAGCTCATCGACAGGGAACTATGGCTACACCTTC.

The genes are TRBV7-9 and TRBJ1-2, with D possibly TRBD1 on 5 matching bases. Germline V gives CDR1 SEHNR, CDR2 FQNEAQ (reference sequence). The CDR3 contains 16 residues. V was trimmed by 1 base and J by 7 bases, leaving 19 bases between them. The CDR3 DNA sequence: TGTGCCAGCAGCTTAGACGTTAAGGCAGGGTCTTTTGGCTACACCTTC. Its protein is CASSLDVKAGSFGYTF.

The CDR3 loop reads CASSSSGISFAEAFF. The CDR3 DNA reads as TGTGCCAGCAGCTCTTCCGGGATAAGCTTCGCTGAAGCTTTCTTT. The gene calls are TRBV5-8 and TRBJ1-1; D gene ambiguous. CDR1 and CDR2 (germline): SGHTS, YDEGEE. The CDR3 sequence is 15 residues long. The V end lost 3 bases, the J end lost 6 bases, and 18 bases lay between the germline ends.

CDR3 protein: CASRQIQGKGEKLFF. In nucleotides, the CDR3 is TGTGCCAGTCGTCAAATTCAGGGGAAGGGGGAAAAACTGTTTTTT. V is TRBV19 and J is TRBJ1-4; tentatively, D is TRBD1 (6 bases). Trimming took 8 bases from V and 8 from J, leaving 21 bases between them. The CDR3 extends over 15 amino acids. Germline V gives CDR1 LNHDA, CDR2 SQIVND (reference sequence).

This clone occurred a few times. The gene calls are TRBV30 and TRBJ1-5; 8 bases agree with TRBD1. The length of the CDR3 is 15 residues. Germline trimming cut 3 bases from V and 4 bases from J; bases unmatched to any gene: 8. The germline gives CDR1 GTSNPN, CDR2 SVGIG (reference sequence). The CDR3 nucleotides read TGTGCCTGGAGGAAAGGGACAGGAGGAAATCAGCCCCAGCATTTT. It yields the protein CAWRKGTGGNQPQHF.

This clone is classed as medium-sized. The rearrangement uses TRBV9 and TRBJ2-1; D possibly corresponds to TRBD2 (6 bases). Trimming shortened V by 4 bases and J by 7 bases, and 12 bases separated the two germline ends. CDR1 is SGDLS, CDR2 YYNGEE, per germline. This CDR3 spans 13 amino acids. The CDR3 spells CASSPSTSNEQFF. The CDR3 DNA reads as TGTGCCAGCAGCCCCTCGACTAGTAATGAGCAGTTCTTC. The full variable domain, with the rest looked up from reference TRBV9 and TRBJ2-1, is DSGVTQTPKHLITATGQRVTLRCSPRSGDLSVYWYQQSLDQGLQFLIQYYNGEERAKGNILERFSAQQFPDLHSELNLSSLELGDSALYFCASSPSTSNEQFFGPGTRLTVL.

This sequence joins TRBV5-1 and TRBJ1-6; tentative D call: TRBD1 (5 bases). Per the germline V gene, CDR1 is SGHRS and CDR2 is YFSETQ. There are 16 residues in the CDR3. Deletions cut 4 bases from V and 6 bases from J, with 17 bases between. CDR3 in DNA: TGCGCCAGCAGCCCTGGGGCAGGCGTCCTTAATTCACCCCTCCACTTT. Amino acid sequence: CASSPGAGVLNSPLHF.

This rearrangement joins TRBV19 to TRBJ2-1, with 10 positions matching TRBD1. Trimming at V came to 3 bases and at J to 8 bases, leaving 7 bases not matched to a gene. The CDR3 sequence is 15 residues long. Germline lookup yields CDR1 LNHDA and CDR2 SQIVND (reference sequence). The CDR3 is CASSIVGQGTHEQFF. DNA of the CDR3: TGTGCCAGTAGTATTGTGGGACAGGGGACCCATGAGCAGTTCTTC.

The chain recombines TRBV6-5 with TRBJ2-2; no clear D gene. The CDR3 has 10 residues. Per germline, CDR1 MNHEY and CDR2 SVGAGI. V was shortened by 10 bases and J by 7 bases, with 7 bases between the two germline ends. The CDR3 DNA reads as TGTGCCACCTCTTACGGGGAGCTGTTTTTT. Its translation: CATSYGELFF.

The rearrangement joins TRBV7-9 to TRBJ2-3, with 8 bases lining up with TRBD1. CDR1 and CDR2 from the germline V gene are SEHNR and FQNEAQ (reference sequence). The V gene end was trimmed by 7 bases and the J gene end by 0 bases; junction bases not matched to a gene: 3. This CDR3 region has 14 residues. In DNA, the CDR3 is TGTGCCAGCACCCGACAGGGGAGCACAGATACGCAGTATTTT. Translated, it gives CASTRQGSTDTQYF.

This clone was seen more than once but under ten times. This chain links TRBV5-1 with TRBJ1-1; TRBD1 matches 9 bases. V shed 3 bases, J shed 4 bases, and the junction held 13 bases outside the gene matches. Germline-derived CDR1 and CDR2 are SGHRS and YFSETQ. There are 17 residues in the CDR3. CDR3 loop: CASSSGQGLVLGTEAFF. The CDR3 nucleotides read TGCGCCAGCAGCTCTGGACAGGGGCTCGTCTTGGGCACTGAAGCTTTCTTT.

The chain recombines TRBV11-2 with TRBJ2-1, with a possible D match to TRBD1 (6 bases). The germline V and J ends were trimmed by 1 base and 0 bases, with 16 bases remaining between them. This CDR3 contains 18 residues. Germline V gene sequence: CDR1 SGHAT, CDR2 FQNNGV. The CDR3 loop is CASSLGSGQISSYNEQFF. CDR3 sequence (DNA): TGTGCCAGCAGCTTAGGCTCCGGACAGATCAGCTCCTACAATGAGCAGTTCTTC.

The rearrangement uses TRBV19 and TRBJ2-5, with D tentatively TRBD2 (6 bases). V was clipped by 7 bases and J by 7 bases, with 13 bases between them. This CDR3 region has 12 residues. CDR1 is LNHDA, CDR2 SQIVND, per germline (reference sequence). This CDR3 is CASIGRTGTQYF. CDR3 DNA: TGTGCCAGTATCGGGAGAACTGGGACCCAGTACTTC.

The chain couples TRBV27 to TRBJ1-2; 10 bases align to TRBD1. Germline V gene lookup returns CDR1 MNHEY and CDR2 SMNVEV (reference sequence). This CDR3 is built from 14 residues. Losses at the gene ends were 3 bases for V and 8 bases for J; bases not matched to a gene: 6. CDR3 nucleotides: TGTGCCAGCAGTTTTACCTGGGACAGGGGCGGCTACACCTTC. Encoded protein: CASSFTWDRGGYTF.

CDR3 region: CATSDPGQGHYNEQFF. The DNA for the CDR3 is TGTGCCACCAGTGACCCCGGACAGGGCCATTACAATGAGCAGTTCTTC. V and J are TRBV24-1 and TRBJ2-1; TRBD1 matches 8 bases. The V and J ends lost 4 bases and 4 bases, in that order; junction bases with no gene match: 8. CDR3 length: 16 residues. Looked up from germline, CDR1 is KGHDR and CDR2 is SFDVKD.

This chain links TRBV6-5 with TRBJ1-2; possible D gene TRBD1, 5 bases. The CDR3 runs 13 residues. CDR1 is MNHEY and CDR2 is SVGAGI in the germline V gene. The V gene lost 4 bases and the J gene lost 8 bases, with 14 bases spanning the gap. The CDR3 DNA sequence: TGTGCCAGCAGTTGGGGGGGTCTTGAGGGCTACACCTTC. Amino acids: CASSWGGLEGYTF.